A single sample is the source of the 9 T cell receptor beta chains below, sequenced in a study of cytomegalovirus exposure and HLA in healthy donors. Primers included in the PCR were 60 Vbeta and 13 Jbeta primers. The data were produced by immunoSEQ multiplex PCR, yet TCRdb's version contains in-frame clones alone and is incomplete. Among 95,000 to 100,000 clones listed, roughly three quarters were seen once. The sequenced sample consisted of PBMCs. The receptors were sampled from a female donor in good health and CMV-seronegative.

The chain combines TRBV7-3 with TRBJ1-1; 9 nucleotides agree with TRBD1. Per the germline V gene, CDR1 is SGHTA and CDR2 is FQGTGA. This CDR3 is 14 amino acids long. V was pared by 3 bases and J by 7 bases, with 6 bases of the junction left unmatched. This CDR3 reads CASSFRGTGSEAFF. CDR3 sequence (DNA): TGTGCCAGCAGCTTCCGAGGGACAGGGAGTGAAGCTTTCTTT.

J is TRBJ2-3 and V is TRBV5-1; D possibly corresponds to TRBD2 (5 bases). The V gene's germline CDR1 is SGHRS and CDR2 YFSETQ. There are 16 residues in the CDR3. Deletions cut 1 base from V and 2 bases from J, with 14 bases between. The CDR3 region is CASSLRRSGYTDTQYF. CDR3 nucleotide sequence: TGCGCCAGCAGCTTGCGGCGGAGCGGATACACAGATACGCAGTATTTT.

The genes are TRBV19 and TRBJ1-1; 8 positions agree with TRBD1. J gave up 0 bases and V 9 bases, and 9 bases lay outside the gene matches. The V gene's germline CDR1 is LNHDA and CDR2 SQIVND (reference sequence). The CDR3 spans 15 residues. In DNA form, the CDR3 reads TGTGCCAGCCGGGACAGGTCGCTGATGAACACTGAAGCTTTCTTT. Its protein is CASRDRSLMNTEAFF.

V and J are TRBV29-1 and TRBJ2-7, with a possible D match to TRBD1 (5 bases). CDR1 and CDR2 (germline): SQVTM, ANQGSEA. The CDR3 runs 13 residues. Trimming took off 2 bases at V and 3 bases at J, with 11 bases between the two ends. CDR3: CSVELTEDYEQYF. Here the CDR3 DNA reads TGCAGCGTTGAATTGACAGAAGACTACGAGCAGTACTTC.

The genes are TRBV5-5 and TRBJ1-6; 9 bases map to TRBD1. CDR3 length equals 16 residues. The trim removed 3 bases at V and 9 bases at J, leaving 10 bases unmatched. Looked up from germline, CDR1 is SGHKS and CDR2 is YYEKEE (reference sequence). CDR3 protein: CASSSQGARGSSPLHF. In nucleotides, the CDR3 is TGTGCCAGCAGCTCACAGGGGGCGAGGGGGTCTTCACCCCTCCACTTT.

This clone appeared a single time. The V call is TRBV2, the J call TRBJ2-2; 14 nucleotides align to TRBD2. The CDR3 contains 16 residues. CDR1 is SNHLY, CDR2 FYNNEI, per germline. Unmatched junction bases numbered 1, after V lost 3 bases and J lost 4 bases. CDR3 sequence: CASSEGLAGVTGELFF. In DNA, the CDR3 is TGTGCCAGCAGTGAGGGACTAGCGGGAGTCACCGGGGAGCTGTTTTTT. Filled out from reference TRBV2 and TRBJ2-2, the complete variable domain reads EPEVTQTPSHQVTQMGQEVILRCVPISNHLYFYWYRQILGQKVEFLVSFYNNEISEKSEIFDDQFSVERPDGSNFTLKIRSTKLEDSAMYFCASSEGLAGVTGELFFGEGSRLTVL.

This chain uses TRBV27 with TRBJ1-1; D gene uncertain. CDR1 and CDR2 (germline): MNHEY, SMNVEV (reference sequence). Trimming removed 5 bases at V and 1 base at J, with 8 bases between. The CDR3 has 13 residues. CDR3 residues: CASSVHSNTEAFF. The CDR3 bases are TGTGCCAGCAGTGTACATTCGAACACTGAAGCTTTCTTT.

CDR3: CASSQIGYGYTF. The CDR3 nucleotides are TGCGCCAGCAGCCAGATCGGCTATGGCTACACCTTC. The chain has TRBV4-3 and TRBJ1-2; unclear D gene. Germline values: CDR1 LGHNA, CDR2 YSLEER. CDR3 length: 12 residues. The ends were cut back, 3 bases at V and 4 bases at J, with 6 bases in the middle.

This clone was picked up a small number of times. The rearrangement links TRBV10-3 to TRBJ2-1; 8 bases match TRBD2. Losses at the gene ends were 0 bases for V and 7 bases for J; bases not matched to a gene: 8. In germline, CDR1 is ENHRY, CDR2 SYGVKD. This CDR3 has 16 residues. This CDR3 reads CAISESTGGGTNEQFF. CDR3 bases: TGTGCCATCAGTGAGTCGACGGGAGGGGGAACTAATGAGCAGTTCTTC.